This TCR beta chain was retrieved from a study of blood T cell repertoires in COVID-19. Study as a whole: Both acute and convalescent COVID-19 samples were obtained from the United States, Italy and Spain. The cDNA or gDNA used as material had been derived from T cells, B-cell-depleted T cells, or PBMCs.

Authors' processing steps: Quantification of nucleated cells was approximated via reference gene primer amplification. Here immunoSEQ multiplex PCR was the method, and the copy in TCRdb shows in-frame clones only, minus some. V and J calls plus clone size are reproduced from that table; the DNA served to infer D and trimming. The sample records some 83,000 clones, about 86% being singletons. This clone was found once. The CDR3 loop spans 13 amino acids. Deletions cut 7 bases from V and 8 bases from J, with 14 bases between. CDR1 SNHLY and CDR2 FYNNEI come from the germline V gene. This chain joins TRBV2 and TRBJ1-4; D call uncertain. The receptor's source is a man aged 80 or over with acute or convalescent COVID-19. Sequenced material: peripheral blood. The DNA of the CDR3 is TGTGCCAGCAATACTGGTCTTTGGGAAAAACTGTTTTTT. Translated, it gives CASNTGLWEKLFF.